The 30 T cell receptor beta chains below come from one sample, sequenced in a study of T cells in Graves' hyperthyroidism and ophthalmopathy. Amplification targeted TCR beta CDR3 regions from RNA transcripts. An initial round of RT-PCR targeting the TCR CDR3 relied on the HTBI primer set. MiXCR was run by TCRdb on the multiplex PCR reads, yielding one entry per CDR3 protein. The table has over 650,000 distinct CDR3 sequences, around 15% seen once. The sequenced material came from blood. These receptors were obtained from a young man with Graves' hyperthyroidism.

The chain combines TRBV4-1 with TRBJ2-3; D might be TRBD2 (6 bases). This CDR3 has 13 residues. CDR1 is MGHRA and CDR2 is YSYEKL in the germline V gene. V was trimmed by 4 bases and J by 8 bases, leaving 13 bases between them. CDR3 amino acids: CASSLPGVGTQYF. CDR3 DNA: TGCGCCAGCAGCCTCCCGGGAGTCGGTACGCAGTATTTT.

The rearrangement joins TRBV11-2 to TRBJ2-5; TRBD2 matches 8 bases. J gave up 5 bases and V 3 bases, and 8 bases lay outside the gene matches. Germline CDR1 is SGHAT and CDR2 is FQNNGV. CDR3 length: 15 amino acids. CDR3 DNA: TGTGCCAGCAGCTTGGTTATAGCGGGGCAGGAGACCCAGTACTTC. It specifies CASSLVIAGQETQYF. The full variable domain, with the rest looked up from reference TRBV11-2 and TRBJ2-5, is EAGVAQSPRYKIIEKRQSVAFWCNPISGHATLYWYQQILGQGPKLLIQFQNNGVVDDSQLPKDRFSAERLKGVDSTLKIQPAKLEDSAVYLCASSLVIAGQETQYFGPGTRLLVL.

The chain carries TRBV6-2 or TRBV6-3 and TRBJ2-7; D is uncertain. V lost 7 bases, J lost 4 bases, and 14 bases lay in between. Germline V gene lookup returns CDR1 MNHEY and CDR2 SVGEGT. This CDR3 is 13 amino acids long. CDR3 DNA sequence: TGTGCCAGCACCCTCCCGGGCCTTTACGAGCAGTACTTC. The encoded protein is CASTLPGLYEQYF.

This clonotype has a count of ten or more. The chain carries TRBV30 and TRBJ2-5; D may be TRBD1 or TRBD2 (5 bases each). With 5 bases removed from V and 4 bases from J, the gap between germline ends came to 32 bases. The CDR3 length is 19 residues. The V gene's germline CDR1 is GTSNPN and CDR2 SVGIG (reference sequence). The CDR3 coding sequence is TGTGCCTGGGACACTACTTCCAAGCGGTGGGGAGTAAGGGGAGAGACCCAGTACTTC. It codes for CAWDTTSKRWGVRGETQYF.

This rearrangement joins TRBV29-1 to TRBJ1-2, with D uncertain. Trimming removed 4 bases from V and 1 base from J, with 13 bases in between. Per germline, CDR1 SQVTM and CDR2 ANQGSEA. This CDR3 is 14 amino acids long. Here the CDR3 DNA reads TGCAGCGTTGTAAGGATATCGAATAACTATGGCTACACCTTC. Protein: CSVVRISNNYGYTF. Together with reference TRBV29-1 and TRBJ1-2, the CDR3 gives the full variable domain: SAVISQKPSRDICQRGTSLTIQCQVDSQVTMMFWYRQQPGQSLTLIATANQGSEATYESGFVIDKFPISRPNLTFSTLTVSNMSPEDSSIYLCSVVRISNNYGYTFGSGTRLTVV.

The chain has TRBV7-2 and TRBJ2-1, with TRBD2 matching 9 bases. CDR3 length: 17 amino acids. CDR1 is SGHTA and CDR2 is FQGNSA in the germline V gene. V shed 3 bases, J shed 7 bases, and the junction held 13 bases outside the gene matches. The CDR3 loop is CASSFSGQTSGGNEQFF. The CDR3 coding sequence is TGTGCCAGCAGCTTCTCAGGGCAGACTAGCGGCGGGAATGAGCAGTTCTTC.

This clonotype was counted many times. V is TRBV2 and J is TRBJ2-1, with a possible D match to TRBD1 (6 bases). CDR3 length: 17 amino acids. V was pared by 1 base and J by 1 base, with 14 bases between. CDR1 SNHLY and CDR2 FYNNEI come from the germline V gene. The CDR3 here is CASSEGGQRTSYNEQFF. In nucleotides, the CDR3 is TGTGCCAGCAGTGAAGGGGGGCAGCGGACATCCTACAATGAGCAGTTCTTC.

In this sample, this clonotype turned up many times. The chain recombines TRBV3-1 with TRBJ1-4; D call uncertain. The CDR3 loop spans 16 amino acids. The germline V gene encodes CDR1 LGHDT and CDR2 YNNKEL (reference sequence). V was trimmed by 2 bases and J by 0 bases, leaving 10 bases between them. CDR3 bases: TGTGCCAGCAGCCAATTCTCCGACTCAACTAATGAAAAACTGTTTTTT. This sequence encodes CASSQFSDSTNEKLFF.

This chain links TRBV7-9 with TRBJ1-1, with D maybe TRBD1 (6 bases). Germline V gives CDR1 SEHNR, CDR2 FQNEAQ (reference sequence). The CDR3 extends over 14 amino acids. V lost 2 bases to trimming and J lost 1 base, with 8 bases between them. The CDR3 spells CASSLKGQNTEAFF. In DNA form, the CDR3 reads TGTGCCAGCAGCTTAAAGGGACAGAACACTGAAGCTTTCTTT. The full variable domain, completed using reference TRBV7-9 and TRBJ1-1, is DTGVSQNPRHKITKRGQNVTFRCDPISEHNRLYWYRQTLGQGPEFLTYFQNEAQLEKSRLLSDRFSAERPKGSFSTLEIQRTEQGDSAMYLCASSLKGQNTEAFFGQGTRLTVV.

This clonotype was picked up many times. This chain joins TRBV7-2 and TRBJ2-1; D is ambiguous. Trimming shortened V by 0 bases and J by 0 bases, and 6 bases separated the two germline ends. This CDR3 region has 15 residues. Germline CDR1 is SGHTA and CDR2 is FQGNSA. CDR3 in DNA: TGTGCCAGCAGCTTAGCGGTCAGCTCCTACAATGAGCAGTTCTTC. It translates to CASSLAVSSYNEQFF.

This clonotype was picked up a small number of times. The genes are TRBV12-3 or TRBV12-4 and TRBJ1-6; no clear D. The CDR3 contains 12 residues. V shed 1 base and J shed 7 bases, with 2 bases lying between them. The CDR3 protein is CASSLENSPLHF. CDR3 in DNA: TGTGCCAGCAGTTTAGAGAATTCACCCCTCCACTTT.

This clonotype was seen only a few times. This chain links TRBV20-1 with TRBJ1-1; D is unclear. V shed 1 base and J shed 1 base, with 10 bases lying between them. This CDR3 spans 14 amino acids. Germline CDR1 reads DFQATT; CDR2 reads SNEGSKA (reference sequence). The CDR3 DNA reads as TGCAGTGCTAGAGCCCGGACGGAGAACACTGAAGCTTTCTTT. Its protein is CSARARTENTEAFF.

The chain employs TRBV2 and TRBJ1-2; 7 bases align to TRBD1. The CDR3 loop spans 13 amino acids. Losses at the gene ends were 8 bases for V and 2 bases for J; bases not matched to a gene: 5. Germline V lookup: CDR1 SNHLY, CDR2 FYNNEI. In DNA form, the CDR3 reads TGTGCCAGCGGGGGGACAGTAAACTATGGCTACACCTTC. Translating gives CASGGTVNYGYTF.

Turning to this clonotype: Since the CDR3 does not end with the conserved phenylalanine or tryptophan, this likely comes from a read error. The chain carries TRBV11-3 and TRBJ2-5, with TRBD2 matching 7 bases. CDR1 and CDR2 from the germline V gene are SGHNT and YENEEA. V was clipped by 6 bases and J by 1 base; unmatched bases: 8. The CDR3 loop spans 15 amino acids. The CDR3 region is CASSPAAGIQETQYL. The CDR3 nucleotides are TGTGCCAGCAGTCCAGCAGCGGGGATCCAAGAGACCCAGTACCTC.

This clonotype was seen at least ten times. DNA for the CDR3: TGTGCCAGCAGCTTAGATCACGCGGGAGGGGTGTACAATGAGCAGTTCTTC. It is translated as CASSLDHAGGVYNEQFF. V and J are TRBV11-3 and TRBJ2-1, with TRBD2 matching over 9 bases. The CDR3 extends over 17 amino acids. The germline CDR1 and CDR2 sequences are SGHNT and YENEEA. Trimming cost V 0 bases and J 4 bases; bases outside gene matches: 7.

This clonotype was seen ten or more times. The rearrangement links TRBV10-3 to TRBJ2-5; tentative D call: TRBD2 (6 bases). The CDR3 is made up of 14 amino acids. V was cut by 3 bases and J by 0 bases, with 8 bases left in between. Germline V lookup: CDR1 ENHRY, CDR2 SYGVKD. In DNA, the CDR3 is TGTGCCATCAGTGAAGGCGGGAACCAAGAGACCCAGTACTTC. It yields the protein CAISEGGNQETQYF.

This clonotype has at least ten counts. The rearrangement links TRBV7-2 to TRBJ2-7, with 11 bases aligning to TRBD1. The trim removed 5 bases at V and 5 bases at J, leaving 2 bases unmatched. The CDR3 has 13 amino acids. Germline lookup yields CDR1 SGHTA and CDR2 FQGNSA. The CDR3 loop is CASSRDRGNEQYF. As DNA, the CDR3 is TGTGCCAGCAGCCGGGACAGGGGGAACGAGCAGTACTTC.

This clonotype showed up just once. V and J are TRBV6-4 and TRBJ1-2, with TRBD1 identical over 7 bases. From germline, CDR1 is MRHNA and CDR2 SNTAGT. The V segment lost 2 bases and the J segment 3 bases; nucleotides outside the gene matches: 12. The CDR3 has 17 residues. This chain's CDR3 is CASSDPPGQGEDYGYTF. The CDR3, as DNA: TGTGCCAGCAGTGACCCCCCGGGGCAGGGGGAAGACTATGGCTACACCTTC.

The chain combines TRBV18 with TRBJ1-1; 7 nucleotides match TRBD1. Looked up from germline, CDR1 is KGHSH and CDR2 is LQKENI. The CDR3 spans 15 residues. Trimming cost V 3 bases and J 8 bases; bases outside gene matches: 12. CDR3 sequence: CASSPPDRTIREAFF. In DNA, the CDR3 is TGTGCCAGCTCACCGCCGGACAGGACGATCAGAGAAGCTTTCTTT.

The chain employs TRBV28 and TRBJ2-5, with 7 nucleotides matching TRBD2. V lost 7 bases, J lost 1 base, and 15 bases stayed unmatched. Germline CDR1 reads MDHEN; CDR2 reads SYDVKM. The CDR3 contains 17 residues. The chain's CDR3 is CASNSLPGRGVQETQYF. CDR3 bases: TGTGCCAGCAATTCCCTACCGGGACGGGGGGTCCAAGAGACCCAGTACTTC.

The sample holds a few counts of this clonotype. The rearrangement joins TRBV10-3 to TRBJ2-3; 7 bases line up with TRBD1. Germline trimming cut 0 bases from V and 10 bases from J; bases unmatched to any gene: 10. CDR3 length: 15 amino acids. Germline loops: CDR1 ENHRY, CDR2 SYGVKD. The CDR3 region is CAISESGTGDNSQYF. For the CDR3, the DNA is TGTGCCATCAGTGAGTCAGGAACAGGGGACAATTCGCAGTATTTT.

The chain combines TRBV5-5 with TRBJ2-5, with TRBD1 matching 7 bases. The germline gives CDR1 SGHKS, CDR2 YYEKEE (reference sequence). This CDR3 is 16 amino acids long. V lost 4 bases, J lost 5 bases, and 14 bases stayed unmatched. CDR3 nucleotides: TGTGCCAGCAGCCCAGACCGACAGGGCGATAGGGAGACCCAGTACTTC. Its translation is CASSPDRQGDRETQYF.

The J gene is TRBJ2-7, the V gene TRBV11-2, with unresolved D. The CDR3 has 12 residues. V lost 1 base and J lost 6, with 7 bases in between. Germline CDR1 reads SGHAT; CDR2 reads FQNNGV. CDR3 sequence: CASSLARAEQYF. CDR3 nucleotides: TGTGCCAGCAGCTTAGCTCGGGCCGAGCAGTACTTC.

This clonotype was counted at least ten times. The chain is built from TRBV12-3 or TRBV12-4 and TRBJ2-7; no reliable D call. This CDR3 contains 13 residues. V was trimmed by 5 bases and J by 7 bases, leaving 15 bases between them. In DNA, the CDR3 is TGTGCCAGCAGTGCCCGGGTCCAACCTGAGCAGTACTTC. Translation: CASSARVQPEQYF.

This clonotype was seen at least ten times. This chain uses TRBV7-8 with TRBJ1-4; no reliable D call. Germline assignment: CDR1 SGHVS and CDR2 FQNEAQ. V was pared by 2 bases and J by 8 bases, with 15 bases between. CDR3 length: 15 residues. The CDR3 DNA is TGTGCCAGCAGCTTACGGACGCGGGCCTGGGAAAAACTGTTTTTT. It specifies CASSLRTRAWEKLFF.

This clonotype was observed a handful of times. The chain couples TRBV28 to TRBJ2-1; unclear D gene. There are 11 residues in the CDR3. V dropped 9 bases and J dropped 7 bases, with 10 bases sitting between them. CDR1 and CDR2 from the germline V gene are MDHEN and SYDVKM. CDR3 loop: CARGLSNEQFF. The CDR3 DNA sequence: TGTGCCAGAGGCCTTTCGAATGAGCAGTTCTTC.

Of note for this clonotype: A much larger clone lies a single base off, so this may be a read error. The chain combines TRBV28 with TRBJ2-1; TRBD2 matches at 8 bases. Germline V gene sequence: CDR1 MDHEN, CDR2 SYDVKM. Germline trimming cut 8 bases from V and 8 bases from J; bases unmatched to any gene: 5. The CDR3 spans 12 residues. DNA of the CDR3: TGTGCCAGCTTCGGGGGGGGTGATGAGCAGTTCTTC. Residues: CASFGGGDEQFF.

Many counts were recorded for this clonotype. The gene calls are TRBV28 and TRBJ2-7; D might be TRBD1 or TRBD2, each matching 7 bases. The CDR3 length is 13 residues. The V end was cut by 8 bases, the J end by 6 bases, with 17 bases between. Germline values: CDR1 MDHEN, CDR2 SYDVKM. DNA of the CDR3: TGTGCCAGCGAGGGGGGGAGGGGGCTCGAGCAGTACTTC. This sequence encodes CASEGGRGLEQYF.

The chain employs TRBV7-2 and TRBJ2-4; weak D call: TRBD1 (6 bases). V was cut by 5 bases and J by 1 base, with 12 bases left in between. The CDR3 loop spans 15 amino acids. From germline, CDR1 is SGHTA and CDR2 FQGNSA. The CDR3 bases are TGTGCCAGCAGCCTGGGACATTCGGCCAAAAACATTCAGTACTTC. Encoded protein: CASSLGHSAKNIQYF.

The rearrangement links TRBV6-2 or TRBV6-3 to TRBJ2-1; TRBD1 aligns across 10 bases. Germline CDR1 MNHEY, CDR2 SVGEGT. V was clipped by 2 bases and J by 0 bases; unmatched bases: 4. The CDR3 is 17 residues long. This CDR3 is CASSYTDRGSSYNEQFF. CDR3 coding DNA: TGTGCCAGCAGTTACACGGACAGGGGGAGCTCCTACAATGAGCAGTTCTTC.